This T cell receptor (beta chain) was profiled in a study of T cell responses to AZD1222 COVID-19 vaccine. Points from the study as a whole: Repertoires in all cases were sampled only once the peak T cell response had passed.

V lost 3 bases, J lost 3 bases, and 5 bases stayed unmatched. The CDR3 loop spans 15 amino acids. The germline gives CDR1 KGHSH, CDR2 LQKENI. TCRdb keeps only in-frame clones here, not all; method: immunoSEQ multiplex PCR. The sample yields about 120,000 clones, about 93% seen once. Details on this clone: What it recognizes is unknown.

The clonotype comes from an adult who received the MenACWY meningococcal vaccine as a control. The gene calls are TRBV18 and TRBJ2-7, with 10 bases lining up with TRBD2. The sample in question was peripheral blood, obtained 28 days after the second dose of the MenACWY control vaccine. The CDR3 nucleotides read TGTGCCAGCTCACCCCCTTCTAGCGGGAGCTACGAGCAGTACTTC. Translating gives CASSPPSSGSYEQYF.